The next 29 T cell receptor beta chains were all read from a single sample in a study of human T cells and chemical hapten exposure (dated by TCRdb to the early 2020s). The library was built by means of RACE. The listed sequencing device is NextSeq 500. The raw public data were reprocessed by TCRdb itself: fastp quality trimming at Q25, MiXCR clonotype calling, in-frame beta chains only. Every CDR3 protein is listed once, alongside the most common genes and DNA of its rows. This sample is represented by tens of thousands of distinct CDR3 sequences; about 10% of them were singletons. Jointly, the top ten make up around 2.1% of the sample. The sample's time point label, in plain terms: patch test 2, 6 weeks after DPC sensitization. This sample's treatment or condition label indicates: therapeutic diphenylcyclopropenone sensitization with weekly scalp DPC. Specimen: whole blood, collected in connection with sensitization to the hapten diphenylcyclopropenone (DPC). All receptors derive from a middle-aged man with alopecia areata. Some clones in this sample may be carry-over from other donors' samples.

This clonotype was seen a handful of times. The chain combines TRBV7-2 with TRBJ1-2, with no clear D. CDR1 is SGHTA, CDR2 FQGNSA, per germline. The V end lost 2 bases, the J end lost 4 bases, and 11 bases lay between the germline ends. This CDR3 has 14 amino acids. The CDR3 loop is CASSLPGSPYGYTF. The CDR3 DNA reads TGTGCCAGCAGCTTACCTGGGAGCCCCTATGGCTACACCTTC.

In its sample, this clonotype was seen a few times. V gene TRBV29-1 combines with J gene TRBJ2-5, with a weak D call TRBD2 (5 bases). CDR3 length: 13 amino acids. Germline values: CDR1 SQVTM, CDR2 ANQGSEA. Trimming removed 5 bases from V and 2 bases from J, with 12 bases in between. The CDR3 DNA sequence: TGCAGCGTTCTTCTCGAGGGTCAAGAGACCCAGTACTTC. The encoded protein is CSVLLEGQETQYF. Filled out from reference TRBV29-1 and TRBJ2-5, the complete variable domain reads SAVISQKPSRDICQRGTSLTIQCQVDSQVTMMFWYRQQPGQSLTLIATANQGSEATYESGFVIDKFPISRPNLTFSTLTVSNMSPEDSSIYLCSVLLEGQETQYFGPGTRLLVL.

The chain recombines TRBV27 with TRBJ2-2, with D tentatively TRBD1 or TRBD2 (6 bases each). The CDR3 consists of 14 residues. The germline CDR1 and CDR2 sequences are MNHEY and SMNVEV (reference sequence). V dropped 1 base and J dropped 7 bases, with 10 bases sitting between them. The CDR3 sequence is CASSLWGAIGELFF. The CDR3 DNA is TGTGCCAGCAGTTTATGGGGGGCAATCGGGGAGCTGTTTTTT.

This clonotype was picked up a small number of times. The rearrangement joins TRBV5-1 to TRBJ2-1; the match to TRBD2 covers 8 bases. CDR3 size: 16 residues. The V segment lost 1 base and the J segment 8 bases; nucleotides outside the gene matches: 11. Germline CDR1 and CDR2: SGHRS and YFSETQ. CDR3 DNA sequence: TGCGCCAGCAGCTTGACTAGCGGTGGTCATTTCGATGAGCAGTTCTTC. It is translated as CASSLTSGGHFDEQFF.

This clonotype has just one count. The CDR3, as DNA: TGTGCCAGCAGTTACAGGGGTGCCTACGAGCAGTACTTC. Amino acids: CASSYRGAYEQYF. This rearrangement joins TRBV6-5 to TRBJ2-7, with D possibly TRBD1 on 5 matching bases. The germline V and J ends were trimmed by 2 bases and 2 bases, with 7 bases remaining between them. The length of the CDR3 is 13 residues. CDR1 and CDR2 (germline): MNHEY, SVGAGI.

This CDR3 is CASSQSHRGYSNYGYTF. The DNA of the CDR3 is TGCGCCAGCAGCCAATCTCATCGAGGCTACTCTAACTATGGCTACACCTTC. The V and J genes are TRBV4-3 and TRBJ1-2; no firm D call. V was pared by 2 bases and J by 0 bases, with 16 bases between. The germline V gene has CDR1 LGHNA and CDR2 YSLEER. The CDR3 has 17 amino acids.

The chain joins TRBV4-3 to TRBJ2-3; 10 bases agree with TRBD2. The CDR3 length is 18 residues. Looked up from germline, CDR1 is LGHNA and CDR2 is YSLEER. Unmatched junction bases numbered 13, after V lost 4 bases and J lost 3 bases. The CDR3 here is CASSLGLASGSKTDTQYF. Here the CDR3 DNA reads TGCGCCAGCAGCCTTGGCCTTGCTAGCGGGAGTAAGACAGATACGCAGTATTTT.

Only a few counts were recorded for this clonotype. The chain carries TRBV24-1 and TRBJ1-5, with a weak D call TRBD1 (6 bases). CDR3 size: 16 residues. V was cut by 3 bases and J by 0 bases, with 11 bases left in between. The germline gives CDR1 KGHDR, CDR2 SFDVKD. The CDR3 DNA reads as TGTGCCACCAGTGATCGGACAGAGCCTAGCAATCAGCCCCAGCATTTT. It encodes CATSDRTEPSNQPQHF.

This clonotype appeared a few times. The J gene is TRBJ1-2, the V gene TRBV12-3 or TRBV12-4; maybe TRBD1 (5 bases). This CDR3 comprises 14 residues. Trimming took 6 bases from V and 4 from J, leaving 15 bases between them. CDR3 region: CASSPSGLSYGYTF. The CDR3 nucleotides read TGTGCCAGCAGCCCTTCGGGACTGAGCTATGGCTACACCTTC.

This clonotype was recorded many times. The chain combines TRBV29-1 with TRBJ2-5; 7 positions agree with TRBD2. In germline, CDR1 is SQVTM, CDR2 ANQGSEA. The J segment lost 4 bases and the V segment lost 3 bases, leaving 2 bases of the junction unmatched. The CDR3 runs 12 residues. CDR3 sequence: CSVEWEGETQYF. In nucleotides, the CDR3 is TGCAGCGTTGAGTGGGAGGGAGAGACCCAGTACTTC.

The chain employs TRBV11-2 and TRBJ2-3; D possibly corresponds to TRBD1 (5 bases). Trimming left V 0 bases short and J 0 bases short, with 13 bases between. Germline CDR1 and CDR2: SGHAT and FQNNGV. The CDR3 covers 17 residues. The CDR3 protein is CASSLDLRVSSTDTQYF. Written as DNA, the CDR3 is TGTGCCAGCAGCTTAGATCTCAGGGTATCTAGCACAGATACGCAGTATTTT.

This clonotype has ten or more counts. The chain joins TRBV10-3 to TRBJ2-7; perhaps TRBD2 as D (5 bases). V was pared by 10 bases and J by 12 bases, with 22 bases between. CDR1 is ENHRY, CDR2 SYGVKD, per germline. The CDR3 runs 12 residues. The CDR3 nucleotides read TGTGCCACCTCCGACGTCGGCGAGGGCCTGTACGTC. Its translation: CATSDVGEGLYV.

This clonotype was seen a handful of times. V gene TRBV9 combines with J gene TRBJ2-7, with 8 bases fitting TRBD2. Per germline, CDR1 SGDLS and CDR2 YYNGEE. V was clipped by 0 bases and J by 3 bases; unmatched bases: 2. The CDR3 extends over 14 amino acids. The CDR3 protein is CASSVGTSGYEQYF. CDR3 nucleotide sequence: TGTGCCAGCAGCGTAGGAACTAGCGGCTACGAGCAGTACTTC.

This clonotype was seen only a few times. CDR3 sequence (DNA): TGTGCCAGCAGTTTAGTCGTGGCTGGAAACACCATATATTTT. It is translated as CASSLVVAGNTIYF. The chain couples TRBV12-3 or TRBV12-4 to TRBJ1-3; D uncertain. The CDR3 extends over 14 amino acids. The V and J ends lost 1 base and 2 bases respectively, with 6 bases between them.

Regarding this clonotype: A clone one base away is much larger, so this may be a read error. The chain couples TRBV9 to TRBJ1-6, with unresolved D. CDR3 size: 12 residues. Germline V gives CDR1 SGDLS, CDR2 YYNGEE. In nucleotides, the CDR3 is TGTGCCAGCAGCGTCAGCAATTTACCCCTCCACTTT. Translating gives CASSVSNLPLHF.

This clonotype was counted a few times. The rearrangement uses TRBV25-1 and TRBJ2-5; D is undetermined. CDR1 and CDR2 (germline): MGHDK, SYGVNS. CDR3 length equals 17 residues. V was pared by 0 bases and J by 1 base, with 15 bases between. In DNA form, the CDR3 reads TGTGCCAGCAGTGAATATCGAGGCGGTGGGTTCCAAGAGACCCAGTACTTC. Protein: CASSEYRGGGFQETQYF.

The sample holds a few counts of this clonotype. The chain links TRBV9 to TRBJ2-7; the match to TRBD2 covers 9 bases. The CDR3 is made up of 15 amino acids. Per the germline V gene, CDR1 is SGDLS and CDR2 is YYNGEE. V lost 0 bases to trimming and J lost 5 bases; unmatched junction nucleotides: 6. CDR3 amino acids: CASSVDGTSFDEQYF. The CDR3 coding sequence is TGTGCCAGCAGCGTAGATGGGACTAGCTTCGACGAGCAGTACTTC.

In this sample, this clonotype turned up a few times. The chain has TRBV12-3 or TRBV12-4 and TRBJ2-3; D unclear. The CDR3 has 14 amino acids. Trimming cost V 4 bases and J 3 bases, with 11 bases left between them. The CDR3 bases are TGTGCCAGCAGTTCACCGGGCCGAACAGATACGCAGTATTTT. Its translation: CASSSPGRTDTQYF.

This clonotype has just a few counts. CDR3 sequence (DNA): TGTGCCAGCCGGAAGGAACTGAGCACAGATACGCAGTATTTT. It is translated as CASRKELSTDTQYF. The chain combines TRBV27 with TRBJ2-3; no reliable D call. This CDR3 spans 14 amino acids. V dropped 8 bases and J dropped 0 bases, with 12 bases sitting between them. CDR1 is MNHEY and CDR2 is SMNVEV in the germline V gene (reference sequence).

The chain couples TRBV11-2 to TRBJ1-1; possibly TRBD1 for D (6 bases). Trimming removed 6 bases at V and 0 bases at J, with 23 bases between. The germline V gene has CDR1 SGHAT and CDR2 FQNNGV. CDR3 length equals 18 residues. The CDR3 DNA is TGTGCCAGCAGATTGATACAGGGAGGGGCCACTTTGAACACTGAAGCTTTCTTT. This encodes CASRLIQGGATLNTEAFF. Looking up the rest from reference TRBV11-2 and TRBJ1-1 gives the full variable domain: EAGVAQSPRYKIIEKRQSVAFWCNPISGHATLYWYQQILGQGPKLLIQFQNNGVVDDSQLPKDRFSAERLKGVDSTLKIQPAKLEDSAVYLCASRLIQGGATLNTEAFFGQGTRLTVV.

This clonotype appeared many times. The CDR3 loop reads CASSPGDRETQYF. The DNA of the CDR3 is TGTGCCAGCTCACCAGGTGACAGGGAGACCCAGTACTTC. V gene TRBV18 combines with J gene TRBJ2-5, with a weak D call TRBD1 (6 bases). The length of the CDR3 is 13 residues. Germline V gene sequence: CDR1 KGHSH, CDR2 LQKENI. V shed 2 bases and J shed 5 bases, with 9 bases lying between them.

This sequence joins TRBV20-1 and TRBJ2-3; D might be TRBD1 (6 bases). Germline lookup yields CDR1 DFQATT and CDR2 SNEGSKA (reference sequence). Trimming removed 5 bases from V and 2 bases from J, with 14 bases in between. The CDR3 has 14 residues. The CDR3 reads CSAPNRAFTDTQYF. CDR3 DNA: TGCAGTGCTCCAAACAGGGCCTTCACAGATACGCAGTATTTT.

This rearrangement joins TRBV7-9 to TRBJ2-1; TRBD2 is a possible D gene (7 bases). V lost 5 bases, J lost 3 bases, and 14 bases lay in between. CDR1 is SEHNR and CDR2 is FQNEAQ in the germline V gene (reference sequence). The CDR3 spans 15 residues. DNA for the CDR3: TGTGCCAGCAGCCGACCGGGGGGCCTCTACAATGAGCAGTTCTTC. Translation gives CASSRPGGLYNEQFF.

There are a few counts of this clonotype. V gene TRBV5-8 combines with J gene TRBJ1-6; D is perhaps TRBD1 (6 bases). V dropped 5 bases and J dropped 10 bases, with 13 bases sitting between them. CDR1 is SGHTS and CDR2 is YDEGEE in the germline V gene. The CDR3 runs to 13 residues. CDR3 DNA sequence: TGTGCCAGCAGGCCACAGGGTAACTCACCCCTCCACTTT. Its translation: CASRPQGNSPLHF.

This clonotype was counted a few times. The genes are TRBV7-9 and TRBJ1-5, with D tentatively TRBD1 (5 bases). The CDR3 length is 13 residues. The V gene lost 5 bases and the J gene lost 7 bases, with 12 bases spanning the gap. CDR1 and CDR2 from the germline V gene are SEHNR and FQNEAQ (reference sequence). For the CDR3, the DNA is TGTGCCAGCAGCCAACGGGGGGAGCAGCCCCAGCATTTT. Protein product: CASSQRGEQPQHF.

This clonotype was counted between two and nine times. The V gene is TRBV29-1, the J gene TRBJ2-1; 11 nucleotides line up with TRBD2. The length of the CDR3 is 14 residues. CDR1 SQVTM and CDR2 ANQGSEA come from the germline V gene. After removal of 3 bases from V and 6 bases from J, the junction contained 4 bases not matched to a gene. CDR3 coding DNA: TGCAGCGTTGAGCTAGCGGGAGGTGGCAATGAGCAGTTCTTC. Translating gives CSVELAGGGNEQFF.

This clonotype was picked up a small number of times. At one of its ends the junction is not consistent with the germline gene, which may arise from a read error. This chain uses TRBV5-1 with TRBJ2-2, with D possibly matching TRBD2 (5 bases). The CDR3 is made up of 15 amino acids. CDR1 SGHRS and CDR2 YFSETQ come from the germline V gene. The CDR3 loop reads CVSSLETIGTGELFF. The CDR3 DNA follows: TGCGTCAGCAGCTTGGAGACTATAGGCACCGGGGAGCTGTTTTTT.

This clonotype was observed a few times. The chain combines TRBV4-3 with TRBJ2-1; either TRBD1 or TRBD2 may fit D (5 bases each). Trimming took 4 bases from V and 12 from J, leaving 10 bases between them. CDR1 is LGHNA, CDR2 YSLEER, per germline. The length of the CDR3 is 11 residues. CDR3 residues: CASSRDHVQFF. CDR3 DNA: TGCGCCAGCAGCCGGGACCATGTGCAGTTCTTC.

The genes are TRBV12-5 and TRBJ2-4; weak D call: TRBD2 (5 bases). Trimming cost V 2 bases and J 4 bases, with 9 bases left between them. Germline loops: CDR1 LGHNT, CDR2 FRNRAP. CDR3 length equals 14 residues. CDR3 sequence reads: CASGLFGEKNIQYF. The CDR3 coding sequence is TGTGCTAGTGGTTTGTTCGGGGAGAAAAACATTCAGTACTTC.